The T cell receptor (beta chain) described here comes from a study of Ad26.COV2.S vaccination and SARS-CoV-2 variants. Germline CDR1 and CDR2: ENHRY and SYGVKD. The CDR3 extends over 15 amino acids. Trimming removed 6 bases at V and 0 bases at J, with 13 bases between. Study-wide results and limits: Reportedly, spike-specific CD8+ and CD4+ T cell responses achieved substantial breadth once vaccination had taken place.

The data were produced by immunoSEQ multiplex PCR, yet TCRdb's version contains in-frame clones alone and is incomplete. The data contain a few hundred thousand clones, around 82% of them singletons. Regarding treatment: roughly 20 received Ad26.COV2.S at low or high dose, single or two shots; 5 received placebo; per-sample allocation not given. Vaccine and placebo recipients were sampled on day 63 after the first injection. A note on this clone: Its antigen is currently unknown.

The V call is TRBV10-3, the J call TRBJ2-3; no definite D call. The specimen comprised peripheral blood, sampled in a trial of Ad26.COV2.S vaccine versus placebo. The sequence was collected from a person aged 18-60 years who received the Ad26.COV2.S COVID-19 vaccine or a placebo. Here the CDR3 reads CAIRVAVTSTDTQYF. DNA for the CDR3: TGTGCCATCAGGGTAGCTGTCACTAGCACAGATACGCAGTATTTT.